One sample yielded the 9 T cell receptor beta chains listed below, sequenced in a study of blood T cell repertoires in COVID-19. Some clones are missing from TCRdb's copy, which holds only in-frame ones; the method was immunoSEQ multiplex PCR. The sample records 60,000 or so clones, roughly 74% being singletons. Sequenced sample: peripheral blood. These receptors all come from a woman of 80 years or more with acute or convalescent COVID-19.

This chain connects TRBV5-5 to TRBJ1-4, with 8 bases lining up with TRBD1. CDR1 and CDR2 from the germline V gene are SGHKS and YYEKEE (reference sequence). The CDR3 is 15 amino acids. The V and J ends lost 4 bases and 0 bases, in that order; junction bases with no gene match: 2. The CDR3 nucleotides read TGTGCCAGCAGCCGGACAGGGACAACTAATGAAAAACTGTTTTTT. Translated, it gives CASSRTGTTNEKLFF.

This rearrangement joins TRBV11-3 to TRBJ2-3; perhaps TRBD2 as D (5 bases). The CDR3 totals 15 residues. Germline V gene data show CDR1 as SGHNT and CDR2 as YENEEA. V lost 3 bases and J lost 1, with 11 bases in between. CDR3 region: CASSFRAVRTDTQYF. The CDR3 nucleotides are TGTGCCAGCAGCTTTCGAGCGGTCCGCACAGATACGCAGTATTTT.

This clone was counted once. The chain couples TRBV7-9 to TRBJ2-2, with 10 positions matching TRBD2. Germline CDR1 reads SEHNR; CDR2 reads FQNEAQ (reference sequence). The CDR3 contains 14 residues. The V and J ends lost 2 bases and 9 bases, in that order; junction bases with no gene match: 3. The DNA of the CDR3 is TGTGCCAGCAGCTTAAGCGGGAGGGCCCGGGAGCTGTTTTTT. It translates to CASSLSGRARELFF.

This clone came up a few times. In DNA form, the CDR3 reads TGTGCCAGCAGCAGTCGGACAGTGAACACTGAAGCTTTCTTT. Protein sequence: CASSSRTVNTEAFF. This chain links TRBV6-6 with TRBJ1-1, with D tentatively TRBD1 (6 bases). The germline V gene has CDR1 MNHNY and CDR2 SVGAGI (reference sequence). This CDR3 is built from 14 residues. Trimming removed 6 bases from V and 0 bases from J, with 11 bases in between.

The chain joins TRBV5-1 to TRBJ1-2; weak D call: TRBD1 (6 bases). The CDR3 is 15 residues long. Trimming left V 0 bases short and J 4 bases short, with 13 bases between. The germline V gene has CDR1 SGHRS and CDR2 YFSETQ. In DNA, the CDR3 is TGCGCCAGCAGCTTGGGAGACAGGAGTCTCTATGGCTACACCTTC. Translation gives CASSLGDRSLYGYTF.

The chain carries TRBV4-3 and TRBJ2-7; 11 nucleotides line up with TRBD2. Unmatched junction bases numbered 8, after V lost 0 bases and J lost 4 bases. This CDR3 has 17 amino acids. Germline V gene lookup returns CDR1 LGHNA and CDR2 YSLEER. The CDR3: CASSQDLASGRSYEQYF. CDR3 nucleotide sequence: TGCGCCAGCAGCCAAGATCTGGCTAGCGGGAGGAGTTACGAGCAGTACTTC.

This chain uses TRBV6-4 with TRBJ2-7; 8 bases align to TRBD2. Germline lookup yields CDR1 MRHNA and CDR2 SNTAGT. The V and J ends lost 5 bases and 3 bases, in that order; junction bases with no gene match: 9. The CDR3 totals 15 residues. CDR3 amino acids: CASSSGGGSDYEQYF. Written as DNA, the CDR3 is TGTGCCAGCAGTAGCGGCGGGGGGAGCGACTACGAGCAGTACTTC.

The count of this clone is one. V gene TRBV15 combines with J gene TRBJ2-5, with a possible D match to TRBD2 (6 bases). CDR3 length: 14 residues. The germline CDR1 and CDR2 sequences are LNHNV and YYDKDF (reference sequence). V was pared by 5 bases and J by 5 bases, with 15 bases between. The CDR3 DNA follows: TGTGCCACCAGCCGCCGACTAGTAGGGGAGACCCAGTACTTC. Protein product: CATSRRLVGETQYF.

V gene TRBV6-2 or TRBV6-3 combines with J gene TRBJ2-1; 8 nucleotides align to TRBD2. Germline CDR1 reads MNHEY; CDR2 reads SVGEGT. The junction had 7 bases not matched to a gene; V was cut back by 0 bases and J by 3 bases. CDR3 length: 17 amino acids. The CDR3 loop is CASSYSGGLDLYNEQFF. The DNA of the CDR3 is TGTGCCAGCAGTTACTCGGGGGGACTAGACCTCTACAATGAGCAGTTCTTC.